A selection of T cell receptor beta chains follows, all from one sample in a study of blood T cell repertoires in COVID-19. Some clones are missing from TCRdb's copy, which holds only in-frame ones; the method was immunoSEQ multiplex PCR. The sample holds roughly 250,000 clones, around 87% seen once. Input material: PBMCs or T cells enriched from blood (not recorded which). The source is a woman aged 50 to 60 who had recovered from COVID-19. Both conserved end residues are part of each CDR3. Each record gives: clone size, V gene, D gene, J gene, CDR3 DNA, CDR3 protein. A D gene is named only where the DNA matches it firmly. Expanded clones get a size class; other rows say once, few or many, or leave the size out.

NA	TRBV5-8	NA	TRBJ2-1	TGTGCCAGCACTCCCCCCGGGTCCTACAATGAGCAGTTCTTC	CASTPPGSYNEQFF
few	TRBV5-1	NA	TRBJ2-2	TGCGCCAGCAGCTGGGGACTCACCGGGGAGCTGTTTTTT	CASSWGLTGELFF
NA	TRBV21-1	NA	TRBJ2-1	TGTGCCAGCAGCAAAAGCCTTCGACTAGCGATATCGGGCGGGCAGTTCTTC	CASSKSLRLAISGGQFF
NA	TRBV7-9	NA	TRBJ1-4	TGTGCCAGCAGCTCAATCGCACAGGGACCAAATGAAAAACTGTTTTTT	CASSSIAQGPNEKLFF
NA	TRBV18	NA	TRBJ1-5	TGTGCCAGCTCACCACCAGGGGGACCTAGCAATCAGCCCCAGCATTTT	CASSPPGGPSNQPQHF
NA	TRBV7-2	NA	TRBJ2-3	TGTGCCAGCAGCCCCGTCACAGATACGCAGTATTTT	CASSPVTDTQYF
NA	TRBV5-1	TRBD2	TRBJ2-7	TGCGCCAGCAGCTTGGTTGGTAGCGGGAGTCGGAACGAGCAGTACTTC	CASSLVGSGSRNEQYF
NA	TRBV5-6	TRBD1	TRBJ2-7	TGTGCCAGCAGCTTGAGTTATGGGACAGGAGGGTACGAGCAGTACTTC	CASSLSYGTGGYEQYF
NA	TRBV6-5	NA	TRBJ1-1	TGTGCCAGCACCACGGACAGAAACACTGAAGCTTTCTTT	CASTTDRNTEAFF
NA	TRBV7-9	TRBD2	TRBJ2-1	TGTGCCAGCAGCTCCTTAGCGGGAAGTTGGATTAATGAGCAGTTCTTC	CASSSLAGSWINEQFF
NA	TRBV5-5	NA	TRBJ1-2	TGTGCCAGCAGCTTGGGTTACAGGGAGATTTATGGCTACACCTTC	CASSLGYREIYGYTF
NA	TRBV7-3	TRBD1	TRBJ2-1	TGTGCCAGCAGCACGGGACAGGGGGGCAATGAGCAGTTCTTC	CASSTGQGGNEQFF
NA	TRBV9	TRBD2	TRBJ2-2	TGTGCCAGCAGCGTAGCGACTAGCGGGAGTATCACCGGGGAGCTGTTTTTT	CASSVATSGSITGELFF
NA	TRBV3-1/TRBV3-2	TRBD2	TRBJ2-7	TGTGCCAGCAGCCAAGAATCCCCGCTAGCGGGAGGGATCTACGAGCAGTACTTC	CASSQESPLAGGIYEQYF
NA	TRBV14	TRBD1	TRBJ1-2	TGTGCCAGCAGCCAAGCGCCCGGACAGGGGGATAGAGCTAACTATGGCTACACCTTC	CASSQAPGQGDRANYGYTF
NA	TRBV2	NA	TRBJ1-3	TGTGCCAGCAGTGAACAGGGATTCGGAAACACCATATATTTT	CASSEQGFGNTIYF
NA	TRBV21-1	NA	TRBJ2-1	TGTGCCAGCAGCCGCCGCTTAGCGGGAGGGGGAGATGGTTATGATGAGCAGTTCTTC	CASSRRLAGGGDGYDEQFF